This is a list of T cell receptor beta chains from one sample in a study of blood T cell repertoires in COVID-19. Generated by immunoSEQ multiplex PCR, the TCRdb table keeps only in-frame clones and is missing some. The table shows hundreds of thousands of clones, with 65% to 90% occurring only once. The sequenced sample consisted of peripheral blood. The receptors were gathered from a man aged 50 to 60 with COVID-19, enrolled during active disease. Both conserved end residues are trimmed from each CDR3. Each record gives: V gene, D gene, CDR3 length, CDR3 protein. A D gene is named only where the DNA matches it firmly.

>TRBV2|TRBD2|12
ASSGTSGGIEQF
>TRBV30|NA|9
AWSINNEQF
>TRBV7-2|NA|14
ASSRTAWSVDTEAF
>TRBV6-5|TRBD1|11
AGDRGLGSPLH
>TRBV5-1|NA|17
ASSLVSASDRGNTGELF
>TRBV9|NA|13
ASSVDEGLNEKLF
>TRBV10-3|NA|12
AISEDRFTYEQY
>TRBV7-6|TRBD2|15
ASSLELYKRDTDTQY
>TRBV5-1|NA|15
ASSLAPGRTYYNEQF
>TRBV9|TRBD2|11
ASSVGGLGEQY
>TRBV7-6|TRBD2|16
ASSSGRGLAGGDNEQF
>TRBV5-1|TRBD2|14
ASSSLAGGADNEQF
>TRBV5-1|NA|14
ASTPTGVANTGELF
>TRBV6-1|NA|12
ASRIRQNNYGYT
>TRBV7-9|NA|12
ASSYRDNSNEQF
>TRBV24-1|TRBD2|17
ATSDLPELTSGNTDTQY
>TRBV29-1|TRBD1|9
SVGNRGEQY
>TRBV5-1|NA|12
ASSLVEAGYEQY
>TRBV5-4|TRBD1|13
ASSSKTGVGTEAF
>TRBV30|NA|14
AWSVTRTPDPGELF
>TRBV19|TRBD2|12
ASRVYGTNNEQF
>TRBV11-2|NA|11
ASSPPGTDTQY
>TRBV11-2|TRBD1|12
ASSLGQGAYEQY
>TRBV3-1/TRBV3-2|NA|13
ASSQDRLSVGTQY
>TRBV5-1|TRBD1|14
ASSLEGQPIPSEQY
>TRBV7-9|NA|14
ASSLSQGIPPYEQY
>TRBV5-1|TRBD2|16
ASSLEPISGGAADTQY
>TRBV7-2|NA|12
ASSTGISNEKLF
>TRBV3-1/TRBV3-2|NA|12
ASSQGQSNQPQH
>TRBV12-5|NA|10
ASARGTGELF
>TRBV24-1|TRBD1|14
ATSDPGQGDNQPQH
>TRBV12-3/TRBV12-4|NA|11
ASSRPGEDTQY
>TRBV5-1|NA|13
ASSPSVSMNTEAF
>TRBV28|TRBD1|12
ASKGAGENTEAF
>TRBV30|TRBD1|11
AVGETGGGGYT
>TRBV19|NA|12
ASSQTGHSDGYT
>TRBV5-4|TRBD1|12
ASSLRTGGNEQF
>TRBV4-1|TRBD2|16
ASSQDTGGRIISYEQY
>TRBV28|NA|11
ASSGQLDSPLH
>TRBV10-2|TRBD2|12
ASREASGANVLT
>TRBV19|NA|13
ASSKRVQNTGELF
>TRBV6-4|NA|13
ASSAEGGQNYGYT
>TRBV6-1|TRBD1|13
ASSEAATGGQPQH
>TRBV6-5|TRBD2|12
ASRQSGSFNEQY
>TRBV4-1|TRBD1|12
ASSQTGRNSPLH
>TRBV5-6|NA|12
ASSHSGANYGYT
>TRBV6-1|NA|10
ASSESRAGQY
>TRBV29-1|NA|14
SVEGFRTSRNTEAF
>TRBV18|TRBD2|12
ASSPGLADNEQF
>TRBV2|NA|11
ASSAEVDYGYT
>TRBV13|TRBD2|14
ASSSQLAGAYNEQF
>TRBV4-1|TRBD2|14
ASSHRTSGSAYEQY
>TRBV7-9|TRBD1|14
ASSLVLLQGTGELF
>TRBV28|NA|11
ASGGASNQPQH